This T cell receptor beta chain was identified during a study of tumor and adjacent non-tumor tissue in lung cancer. TCRbeta libraries were built with three rounds of nested PCR, modified from ARM-PCR. TCRdb redid the calling of the multiplex PCR reads with MiXCR, one entry per CDR3 protein. The table includes around 80,000 distinct CDR3 sequences, more than 80% detected once. Germline CDR1 is DFQATT and CDR2 is SNEGSKA (reference sequence). There are 12 residues in the CDR3. This sample's RNA came from whole unsorted tissue. More than 3 cm separated this lung sample from the edge of the tumor. Sequences were obtained from distant non-tumor lung tissue. The sequence was obtained from a man aged 60 to 69 with non-small cell lung cancer. The chain employs TRBV20-1 and TRBJ2-3; D is unclear. The J call is doubtful: the DNA matches TRBJ1-5 better. The CDR3 coding sequence is TGCAGTGTAGTGAGTCGGTGGGATACGCAGCATTTT. Residues: CSVVSRWDTQHF.